This T cell receptor beta chain stems from a study of T cells in Graves' hyperthyroidism and ophthalmopathy. Study results and caveats: Most thyroid clonotypes expanded above 0.001 were also detected in blood.

No progression to ophthalmopathy during 18 months of follow-up defined stable disease. Among the patients, aged 18 to 65, hyperthyroidism was newly diagnosed and had lasted under 2 months. Diagnoses used clinical symptoms, serum thyroxine and TRAb, thyroid ultrasound and orbital computed tomography. Points on this clonotype: What it binds is unknown. This may stem from a read error, because a much larger clone lies one nucleotide away.

The CDR3 is 14 residues long. Germline V gene sequence: CDR1 MDHEN, CDR2 SYDVKM. There were TCR beta CDR3 regions amplified from RNA transcripts. When the TCR CDR3 underwent first-round RT-PCR, the HTBI primer set was used. TCRdb processed the multiplex PCR reads anew with MiXCR; each CDR3 protein has one entry. Of around 500,000 distinct CDR3 sequences detected, approximately 15% appear once; the ten largest clones hold 15% to 20%. The rearrangement uses TRBV28 and TRBJ1-6; no clear D. Input material: blood. This sequence originates from a woman between 18 and 29 years old with Graves' hyperthyroidism. CDR3 DNA: TGTGTCAGCAGCCTCCATCCGGGTAATTCACCCCTCCACTTT. It translates to CVSSLHPGNSPLHF.